This T cell receptor beta chain was recorded in a study of cytomegalovirus exposure and HLA in healthy donors. Study as a whole: Earlier work reported 95 million to 130 million unique TCR beta sequences from about 200 million T cells.

This clone was observed a single time. Its target is unknown. Primers included in the PCR were 60 Vbeta and 13 Jbeta primers. Some clones are missing from TCRdb's copy, which holds only in-frame ones; the method was immunoSEQ multiplex PCR. The sample includes about 190,000 clones, over 60% of them seen just once. Study results and limitations: With DRB1 most and HLA-C fewest, TCR association rates differed between HLA loci in a later analysis.

Input material: PBMCs. This clonotype was sampled from a man aged 30 to 45 in good health and CMV-seropositive.

The CDR3 is CASSYSGGPRANVLTF. Written as DNA, the CDR3 is TGTGCCAGCAGTTACTCCGGGGGGCCGAGGGCCAACGTCCTGACTTTC. The chain combines TRBV6-6 with TRBJ2-6; tentatively, D is TRBD2 (7 bases). V gave up 0 bases and J gave up 5 bases, with 11 bases separating them. CDR3 length: 16 amino acids. Germline-derived CDR1 and CDR2 are MNHNY and SVGAGI (reference sequence).